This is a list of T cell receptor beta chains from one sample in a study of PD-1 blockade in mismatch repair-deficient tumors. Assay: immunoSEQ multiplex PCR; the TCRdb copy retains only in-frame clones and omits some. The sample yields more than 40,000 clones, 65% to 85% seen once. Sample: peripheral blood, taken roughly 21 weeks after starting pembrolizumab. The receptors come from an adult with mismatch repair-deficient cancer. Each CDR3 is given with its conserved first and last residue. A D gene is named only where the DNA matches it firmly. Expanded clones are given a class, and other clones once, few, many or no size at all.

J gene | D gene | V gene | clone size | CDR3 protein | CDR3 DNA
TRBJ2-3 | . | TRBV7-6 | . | CASSLTGDYTDTQYF | TGTGCCAGCAGCCTAACAGGGGACTACACAGATACGCAGTATTTT
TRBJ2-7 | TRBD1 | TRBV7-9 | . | CASSWTDRGHEQYF | TGTGCCAGCAGCTGGACAGACAGGGGCCACGAGCAGTACTTC
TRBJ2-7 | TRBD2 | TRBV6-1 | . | CASSRLTSGIYEQYF | TGTGCCAGCAGCCGCCTGACTAGCGGGATCTACGAGCAGTACTTC
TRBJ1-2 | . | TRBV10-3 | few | CAIRYEQGYTF | TGTGCCATCAGGTACGAACAGGGCTACACCTTC
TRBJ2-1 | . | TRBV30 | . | CAWSIGDSYNEQFF | TGTGCCTGGAGTATAGGGGACTCCTACAATGAGCAGTTCTTC
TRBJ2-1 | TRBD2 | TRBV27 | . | CASSLRGRDEQFF | TGTGCCAGCAGTTTACGGGGGAGGGATGAGCAGTTCTTC
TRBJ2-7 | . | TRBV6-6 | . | CASSYSKGSYEQYF | TGTGCCAGCAGTTACTCGAAGGGCTCCTACGAGCAGTACTTC
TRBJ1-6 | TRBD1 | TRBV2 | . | CASSAETGGWSPLHF | TGTGCCAGCAGTGCGGAGACAGGGGGCTGGTCACCCCTCCACTTT
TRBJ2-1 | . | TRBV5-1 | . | CASSQTGDPNEQFF | TGCGCCAGCAGTCAGACGGGAGACCCCAATGAGCAGTTCTTC
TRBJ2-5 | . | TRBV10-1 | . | CASSRGRETQYF | TGCGCCAGCAGCAGGGGAAGAGAGACCCAGTACTTC
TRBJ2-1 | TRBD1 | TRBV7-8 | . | CASSLEGQGHNEQFF | TGTGCCAGCAGCTTGGAGGGACAGGGGCACAATGAGCAGTTCTTC
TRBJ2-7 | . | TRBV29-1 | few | CSVTQQGSEQYF | TGCAGCGTCACCCAGCAGGGTTCCGAGCAGTACTTC
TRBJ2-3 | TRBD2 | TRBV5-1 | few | CASSLEASGRRTDTQYF | TGCGCCAGCAGCTTGGAGGCTAGCGGGAGAAGAACAGATACGCAGTATTTT
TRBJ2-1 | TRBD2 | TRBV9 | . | CASSPRGLAGVGEQFF | TGTGCCAGCAGCCCCCGGGGATTAGCGGGAGTCGGTGAGCAGTTCTTC
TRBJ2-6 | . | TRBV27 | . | CASSFLTQDGANVLTF | TGTGCCAGCAGTTTTCTCACTCAGGATGGGGCCAACGTCCTGACTTTC
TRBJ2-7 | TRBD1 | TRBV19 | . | CASSTGQGLEQYF | TGTGCCAGTAGTACTGGACAGGGTCTCGAGCAGTACTTC
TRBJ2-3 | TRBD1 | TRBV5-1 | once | CASQDRGQGSGTDTQYF | TGCGCCAGCCAAGACAGGGGGCAAGGAAGTGGCACAGATACGCAGTATTTT
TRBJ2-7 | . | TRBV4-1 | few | CASSRSLLSSYEQYF | TGCGCCAGCAGCCGGAGCCTTCTTAGCTCCTACGAGCAGTACTTC
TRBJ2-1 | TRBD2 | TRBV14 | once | CASSQDWAGGPGNEQFF | TGTGCCAGCAGCCAAGATTGGGCGGGAGGGCCTGGGAATGAGCAGTTCTTC
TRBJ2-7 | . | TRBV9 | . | CASSLVSGAGEQYF | TGTGCCAGCAGCTTAGTTTCTGGGGCGGGCGAGCAGTACTTC
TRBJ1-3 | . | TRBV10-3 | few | CAISDRQGNTIYF | TGTGCCATCAGTGATAGGCAGGGAAACACCATATATTTT
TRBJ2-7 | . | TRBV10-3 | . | CASKGVGKSYEQYF | TGTGCTAGTAAGGGGGTAGGGAAAAGCTACGAGCAGTACTTC
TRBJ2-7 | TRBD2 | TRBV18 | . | CASSPGGGRLGEQYF | TGTGCCAGCTCACCAGGTGGCGGGAGACTCGGCGAGCAGTACTTC
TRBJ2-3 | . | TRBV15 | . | CATSRGAGSTDTQYF | TGTGCCACCAGCAGAGGGGCAGGAAGCACAGATACGCAGTATTTT
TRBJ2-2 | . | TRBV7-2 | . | CASSLAYTGELFF | TGTGCCAGCAGCTTAGCGTACACCGGGGAGCTGTTTTTT
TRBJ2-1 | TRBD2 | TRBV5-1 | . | CASSLGTTSGGYNEQFF | TGCGCCAGCAGCTTGGGGACAACTAGCGGGGGATACAATGAGCAGTTCTTC
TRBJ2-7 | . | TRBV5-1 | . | CASSLRLGGEQYF | TGCGCCAGCAGCTTGCGACTAGGGGGGGAGCAGTACTTC
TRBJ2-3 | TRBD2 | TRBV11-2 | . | CASSLSIGLAGSWDTQYF | TGTGCCAGCAGCTTAAGTATCGGACTAGCGGGGTCCTGGGATACGCAGTATTTT
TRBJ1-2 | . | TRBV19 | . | CASSIETEPYGYTF | TGTGCCAGTAGTATAGAGACAGAGCCCTATGGCTACACCTTC
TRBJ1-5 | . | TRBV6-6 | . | CASSYSAGNSNQPQHF | TGTGCCAGCAGTTACTCCGCCGGGAATAGCAATCAGCCCCAGCATTTT
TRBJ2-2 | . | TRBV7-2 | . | CASSPNGGWTGELFF | TGTGCCAGCAGTCCGAATGGGGGGTGGACCGGGGAGCTGTTTTTT
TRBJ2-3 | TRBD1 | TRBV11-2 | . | CASSLSDRGIWDTQYF | TGTGCCAGCAGCTTAAGTGACAGGGGGATTTGGGATACGCAGTATTTT
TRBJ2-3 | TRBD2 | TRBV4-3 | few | CASSQDLAGVTDTQYF | TGCGCCAGCAGCCAAGACCTAGCGGGAGTCACAGATACGCAGTATTTT
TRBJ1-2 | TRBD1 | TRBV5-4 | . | CASSLGQGIGGYTF | TGTGCCAGCAGCCTCGGACAGGGAATCGGAGGCTACACCTTC
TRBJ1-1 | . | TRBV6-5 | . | CASGIRQNTEAFF | TGTGCCAGCGGGATTCGTCAGAACACTGAAGCTTTCTTT
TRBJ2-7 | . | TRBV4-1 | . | CASSQEGRREQYF | TGCGCCAGCAGCCAAGAGGGCCGCCGCGAGCAGTACTTC
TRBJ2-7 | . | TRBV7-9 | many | CASSPRGPYEQYF | TGTGCCAGCAGCCCAAGGGGACCCTACGAGCAGTACTTC
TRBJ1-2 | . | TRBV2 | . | CASKPDGGAPGYTF | TGTGCCAGCAAACCGGACGGGGGGGCCCCGGGCTACACCTTC
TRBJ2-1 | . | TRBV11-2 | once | CASSTLRGEQFF | TGTGCCAGCAGCACTTTGAGAGGAGAGCAGTTCTTC
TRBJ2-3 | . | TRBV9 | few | CASSPGVGRLKDTQYF | TGTGCCAGCAGCCCAGGGGTCGGCAGATTAAAAGATACGCAGTATTTT
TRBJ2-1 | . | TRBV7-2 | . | CASSLAPGRNEQFF | TGTGCCAGCAGCCTCGCCCCCGGACGGAATGAGCAGTTCTTC
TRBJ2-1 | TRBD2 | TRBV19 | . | CASSIGTSRMGEQFF | TGTGCCAGTAGTATCGGGACTAGTCGGATGGGTGAACAGTTCTTC
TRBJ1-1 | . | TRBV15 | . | CATSRDQGSEAFF | TGTGCCACCAGCAGAGATCAGGGGTCTGAAGCTTTCTTT
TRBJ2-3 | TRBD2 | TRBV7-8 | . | CASSQASGLAGSTDTQYF | TGTGCCAGCAGCCAAGCATCGGGACTAGCGGGTTCCACAGATACGCAGTATTTT
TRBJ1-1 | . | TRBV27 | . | CASRSPGPTEAFF | TGTGCCAGCAGGAGCCCAGGGCCCACTGAAGCTTTCTTT
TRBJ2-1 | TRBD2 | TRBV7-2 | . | CASSLVRLAVYNEQFF | TGTGCCAGCAGCTTAGTCAGGCTAGCGGTTTACAATGAGCAGTTCTTC
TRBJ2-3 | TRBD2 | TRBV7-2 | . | CASSLGRLAGLTDTQYF | TGTGCCAGCAGCTTAGGCCGACTAGCGGGCCTCACAGATACGCAGTATTTT
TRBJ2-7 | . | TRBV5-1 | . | CASSLGGLGYEQYF | TGCGCCAGCAGCTTGGGGGGGCTCGGTTACGAGCAGTACTTC